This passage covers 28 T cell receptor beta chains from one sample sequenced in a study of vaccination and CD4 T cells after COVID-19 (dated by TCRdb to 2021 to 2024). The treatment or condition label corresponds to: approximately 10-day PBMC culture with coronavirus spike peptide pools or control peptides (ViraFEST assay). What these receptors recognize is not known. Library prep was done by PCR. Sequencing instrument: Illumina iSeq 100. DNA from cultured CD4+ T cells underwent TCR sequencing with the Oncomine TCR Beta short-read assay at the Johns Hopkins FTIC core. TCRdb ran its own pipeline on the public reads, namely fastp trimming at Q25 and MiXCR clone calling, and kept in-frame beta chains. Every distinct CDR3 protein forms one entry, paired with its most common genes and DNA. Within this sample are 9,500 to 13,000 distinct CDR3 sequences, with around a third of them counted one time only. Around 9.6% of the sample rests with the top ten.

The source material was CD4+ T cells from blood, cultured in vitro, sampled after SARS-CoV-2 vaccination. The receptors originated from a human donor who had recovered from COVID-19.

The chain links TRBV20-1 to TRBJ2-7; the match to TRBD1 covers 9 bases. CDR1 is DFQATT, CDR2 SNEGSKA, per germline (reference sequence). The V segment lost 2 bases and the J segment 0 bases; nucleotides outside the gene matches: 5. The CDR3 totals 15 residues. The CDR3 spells CSARPWDRDSYEQYF. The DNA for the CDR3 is TGCAGTGCTAGACCATGGGACAGGGACTCCTACGAGCAGTACTTC.

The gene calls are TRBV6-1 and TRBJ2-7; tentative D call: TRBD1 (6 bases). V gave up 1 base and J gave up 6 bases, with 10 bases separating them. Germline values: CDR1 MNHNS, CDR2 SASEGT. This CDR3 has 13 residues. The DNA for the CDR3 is TGTGCCAGCAGTGAAGGACAGGTTGGCGAGCAGTACTTC. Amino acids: CASSEGQVGEQYF.

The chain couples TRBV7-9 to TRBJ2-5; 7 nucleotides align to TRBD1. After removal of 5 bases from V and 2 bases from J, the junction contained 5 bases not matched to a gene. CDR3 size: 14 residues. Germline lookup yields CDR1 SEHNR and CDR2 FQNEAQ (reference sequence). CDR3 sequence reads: CASSPDRAQETQYF. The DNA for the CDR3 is TGTGCCAGCAGCCCTGACAGGGCTCAAGAGACCCAGTACTTC.

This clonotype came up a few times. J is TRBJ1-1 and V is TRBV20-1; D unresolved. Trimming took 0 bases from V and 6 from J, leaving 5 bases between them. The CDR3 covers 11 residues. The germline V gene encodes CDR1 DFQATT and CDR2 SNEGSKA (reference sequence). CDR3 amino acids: CSARDWAEAFF. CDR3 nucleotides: TGCAGTGCTAGAGATTGGGCTGAAGCTTTCTTT.

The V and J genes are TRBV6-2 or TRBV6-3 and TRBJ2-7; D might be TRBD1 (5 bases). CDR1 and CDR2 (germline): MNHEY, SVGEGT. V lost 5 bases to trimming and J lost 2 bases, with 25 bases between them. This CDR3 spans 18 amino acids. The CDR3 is CASSPAESQTALTYEQYF. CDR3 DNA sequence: TGTGCCAGCAGTCCCGCCGAATCCCAGACAGCTTTAACCTACGAGCAGTACTTC.

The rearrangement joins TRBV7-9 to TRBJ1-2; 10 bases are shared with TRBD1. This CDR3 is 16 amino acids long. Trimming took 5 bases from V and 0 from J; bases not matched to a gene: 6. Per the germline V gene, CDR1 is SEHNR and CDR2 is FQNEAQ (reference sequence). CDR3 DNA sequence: TGTGCCAGCAGCCGGGGACAGGGGTTGTCTAACTATGGCTACACCTTC. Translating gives CASSRGQGLSNYGYTF.

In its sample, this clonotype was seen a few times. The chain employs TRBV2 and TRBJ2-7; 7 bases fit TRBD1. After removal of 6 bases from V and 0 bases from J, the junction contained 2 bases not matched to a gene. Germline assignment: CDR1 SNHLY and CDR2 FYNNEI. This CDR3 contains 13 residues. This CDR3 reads CASSRDSSYEQYF. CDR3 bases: TGTGCCAGCAGCCGGGACAGCTCCTACGAGCAGTACTTC.

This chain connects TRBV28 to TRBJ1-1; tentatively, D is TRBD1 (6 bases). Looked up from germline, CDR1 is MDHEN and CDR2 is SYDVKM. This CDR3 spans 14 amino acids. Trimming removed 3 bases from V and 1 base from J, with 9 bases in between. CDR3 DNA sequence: TGTGCCAGCAGTTTGGGGACACCGAACACTGAAGCTTTCTTT. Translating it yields CASSLGTPNTEAFF.

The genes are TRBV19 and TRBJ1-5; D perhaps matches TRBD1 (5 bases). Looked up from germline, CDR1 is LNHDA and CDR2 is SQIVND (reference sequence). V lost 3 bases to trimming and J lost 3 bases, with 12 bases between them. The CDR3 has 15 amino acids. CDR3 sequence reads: CASSIRGGYNQPQHF. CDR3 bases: TGTGCCAGTAGTATTCGGGGGGGGTACAATCAGCCCCAGCATTTT.

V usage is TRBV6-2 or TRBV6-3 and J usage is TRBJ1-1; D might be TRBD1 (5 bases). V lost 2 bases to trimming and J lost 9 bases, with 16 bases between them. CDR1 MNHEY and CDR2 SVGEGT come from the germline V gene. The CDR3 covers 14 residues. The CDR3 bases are TGTGCCAGCAGTTACCAGGGACGCCTAGGACAAGCTTTCTTT. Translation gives CASSYQGRLGQAFF.

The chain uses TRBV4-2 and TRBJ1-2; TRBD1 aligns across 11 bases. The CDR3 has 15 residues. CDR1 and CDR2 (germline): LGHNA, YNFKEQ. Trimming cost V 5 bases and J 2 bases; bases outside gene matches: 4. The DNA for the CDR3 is TGTGCCAGCAGCAACCGGGACAGGGGGAACTATGGCTACACCTTC. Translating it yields CASSNRDRGNYGYTF.

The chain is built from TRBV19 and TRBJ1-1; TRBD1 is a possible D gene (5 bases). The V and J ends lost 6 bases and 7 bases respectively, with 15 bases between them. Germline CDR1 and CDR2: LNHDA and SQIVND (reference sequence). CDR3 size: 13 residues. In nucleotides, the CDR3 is TGTGCCAGTAGCGTCCGGGGCCCCAGTGAAGCTTTCTTT. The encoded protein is CASSVRGPSEAFF.

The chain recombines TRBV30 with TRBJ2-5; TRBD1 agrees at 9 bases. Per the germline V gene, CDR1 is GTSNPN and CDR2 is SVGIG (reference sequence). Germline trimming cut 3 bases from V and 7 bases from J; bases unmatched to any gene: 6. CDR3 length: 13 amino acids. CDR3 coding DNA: TGTGCCTGGAGGGACAGGGGAGTCGGGACCCAGTACTTC. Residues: CAWRDRGVGTQYF.

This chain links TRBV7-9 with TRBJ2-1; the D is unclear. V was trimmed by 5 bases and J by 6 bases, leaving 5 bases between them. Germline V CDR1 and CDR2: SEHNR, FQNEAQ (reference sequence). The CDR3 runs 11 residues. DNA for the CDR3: TGTGCCAGCAGCCCCGTCAATGAGCAGTTCTTC. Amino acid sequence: CASSPVNEQFF.

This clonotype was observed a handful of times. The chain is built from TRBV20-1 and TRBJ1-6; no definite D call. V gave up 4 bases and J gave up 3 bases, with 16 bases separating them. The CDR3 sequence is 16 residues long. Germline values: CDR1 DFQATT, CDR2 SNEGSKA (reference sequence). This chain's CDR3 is CSATSDEVIYNSPLHF. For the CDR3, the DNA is TGCAGTGCTACGTCTGACGAGGTCATCTATAATTCACCCCTCCACTTT.

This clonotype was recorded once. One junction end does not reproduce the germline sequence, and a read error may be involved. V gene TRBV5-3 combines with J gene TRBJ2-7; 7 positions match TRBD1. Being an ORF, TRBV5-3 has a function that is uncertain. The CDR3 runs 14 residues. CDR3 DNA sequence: TGTGCCAGCAGCTTCGGGACAGAGACCTACGAGCAGTACTTC. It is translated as CASSFGTETYEQYF.

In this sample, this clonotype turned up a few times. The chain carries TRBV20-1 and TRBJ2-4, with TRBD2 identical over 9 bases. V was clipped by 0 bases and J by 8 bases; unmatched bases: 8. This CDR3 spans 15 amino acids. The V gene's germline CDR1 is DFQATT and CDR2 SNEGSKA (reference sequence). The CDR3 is CSARDTLAGRDIQYF. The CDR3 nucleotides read TGCAGTGCTAGAGACACCCTAGCGGGGCGGGACATTCAGTACTTC.

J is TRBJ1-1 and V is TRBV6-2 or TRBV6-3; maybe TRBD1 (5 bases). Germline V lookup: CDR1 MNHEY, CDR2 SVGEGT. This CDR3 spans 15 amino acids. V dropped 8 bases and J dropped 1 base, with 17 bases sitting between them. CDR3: CASVLGGSANTEAFF. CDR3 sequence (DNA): TGTGCCAGCGTTCTTGGGGGGTCGGCGAACACTGAAGCTTTCTTT.

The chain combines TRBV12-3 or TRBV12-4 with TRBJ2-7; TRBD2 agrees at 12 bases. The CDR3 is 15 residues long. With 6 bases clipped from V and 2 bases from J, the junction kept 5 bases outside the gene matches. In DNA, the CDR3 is TGTGCCAGCAGCCGGACTAGCGGGGACGCCTACGAGCAGTACTTC. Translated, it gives CASSRTSGDAYEQYF.

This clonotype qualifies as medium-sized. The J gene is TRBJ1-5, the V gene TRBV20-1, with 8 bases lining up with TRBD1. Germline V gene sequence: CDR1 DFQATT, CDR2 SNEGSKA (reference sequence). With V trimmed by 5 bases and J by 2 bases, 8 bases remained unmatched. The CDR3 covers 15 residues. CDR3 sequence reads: CSAHKQGVGNQPQHF. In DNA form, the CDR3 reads TGCAGTGCTCACAAACAGGGGGTGGGCAATCAGCCCCAGCATTTT.

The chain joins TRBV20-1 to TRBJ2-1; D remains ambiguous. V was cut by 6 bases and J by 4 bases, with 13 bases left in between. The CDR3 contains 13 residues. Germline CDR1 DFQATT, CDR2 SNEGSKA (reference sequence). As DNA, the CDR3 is TGCAGTGCCTTTCGCGGCCAGTACAATGAGCAGTTCTTC. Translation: CSAFRGQYNEQFF.

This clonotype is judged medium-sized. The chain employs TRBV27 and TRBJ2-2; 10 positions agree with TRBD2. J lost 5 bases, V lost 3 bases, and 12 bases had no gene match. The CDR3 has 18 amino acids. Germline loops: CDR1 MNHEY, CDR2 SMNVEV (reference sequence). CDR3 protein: CASSFPRTASGRTGELFF. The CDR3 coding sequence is TGTGCCAGCAGTTTCCCCCGGACGGCTAGCGGGAGAACCGGGGAGCTGTTTTTT.

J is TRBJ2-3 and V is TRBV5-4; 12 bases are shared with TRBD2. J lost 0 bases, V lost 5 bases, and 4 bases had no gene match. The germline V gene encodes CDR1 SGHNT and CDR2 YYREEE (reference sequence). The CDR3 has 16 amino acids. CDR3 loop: CASSPSGGASTDTQYF. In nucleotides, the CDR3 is TGTGCCAGCAGTCCTAGCGGGGGGGCTAGCACAGATACGCAGTATTTT.

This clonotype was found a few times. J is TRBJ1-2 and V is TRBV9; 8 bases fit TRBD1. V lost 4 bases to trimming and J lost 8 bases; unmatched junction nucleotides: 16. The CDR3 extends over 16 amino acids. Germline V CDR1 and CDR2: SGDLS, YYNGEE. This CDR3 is CASSPYERRQGQGYTF. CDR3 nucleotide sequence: TGTGCCAGCAGCCCTTACGAGCGACGACAGGGGCAGGGCTACACCTTC.

CDR3 loop: CASSYSRAALASGANVLTF. In DNA, the CDR3 is TGTGCCAGCAGTTACTCGAGAGCAGCATTGGCGTCTGGGGCCAACGTCCTGACTTTC. The rearrangement uses TRBV6-5 and TRBJ2-6; D unresolved. CDR1 and CDR2 from the germline V gene are MNHEY and SVGAGI. Trimming left V 0 bases short and J 1 base short, with 16 bases between. The CDR3 covers 19 residues.

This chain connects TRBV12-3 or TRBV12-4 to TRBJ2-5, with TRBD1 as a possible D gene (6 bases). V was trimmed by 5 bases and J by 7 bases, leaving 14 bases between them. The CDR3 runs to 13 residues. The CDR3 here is CASSPTGWGTQYF. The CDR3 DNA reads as TGTGCCAGCAGTCCTACAGGGTGGGGGACCCAGTACTTC.

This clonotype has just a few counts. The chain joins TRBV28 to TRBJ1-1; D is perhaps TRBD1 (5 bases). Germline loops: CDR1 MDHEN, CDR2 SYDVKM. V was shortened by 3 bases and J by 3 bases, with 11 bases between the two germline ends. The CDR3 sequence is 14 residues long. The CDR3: CASSLDQGYTEAFF. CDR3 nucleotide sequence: TGTGCCAGCAGTTTGGATCAGGGTTACACTGAAGCTTTCTTT.

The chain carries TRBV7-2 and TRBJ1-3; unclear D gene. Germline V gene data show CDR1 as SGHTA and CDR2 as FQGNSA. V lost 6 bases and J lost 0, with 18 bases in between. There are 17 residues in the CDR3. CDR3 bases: TGTGCCAGCAGTTATATCCTAGTTGGTTACTCTGGAAACACCATATATTTT. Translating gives CASSYILVGYSGNTIYF.